This T cell receptor beta chain was captured in a study of T cell repertoires in cytomegalovirus infection. Study-wide background: In the study, CMV epitopes included recently identified HLA-C-restricted and well-studied HLA-B-restricted ones. Public TCR beta signatures marked donors with CMV infection and the matching HLA. General observations from the study: What dominated the ex vivo response were HLA-C-restricted CMV-specific TCR beta clonotypes. Frequencies of public TCR beta families were cumulated, and this identified carriers of CMV plus the relevant HLA.

MiXCR, applied by TCRdb to the reads, yields one record per CDR3 protein. The table records 35,000 to 55,000 distinct CDR3 sequences, roughly 19% of them present only once. This clonotype was picked up a small number of times. The antigen is unknown. This CDR3 contains 15 residues. The germline V gene has CDR1 LGHDT and CDR2 YNNKEL (reference sequence). The germline V and J ends were trimmed by 0 bases and 6 bases, with 14 bases remaining between them. The chain employs TRBV3-1 and TRBJ1-2, with D perhaps matching TRBD1 (6 bases). This TCR came from a human donor in good health (CMV status not recorded). Some clones in this sample may be carry-over from other donors' samples. The sequences come from CD8+ T cells from cultured PBMCs, collected from culture after CMV antigen stimulation. The CDR3 DNA reads as TGTGCCAGCAGCCAAGAGCGGGGGCGATCGAATGGCTACACCTTC. Translating it yields CASSQERGRSNGYTF.